This passage covers 29 T cell receptor beta chains from one sample sequenced in a study of T cell responses to AZD1222 COVID-19 vaccine. Sequencing used immunoSEQ multiplex PCR; TCRdb keeps in-frame clones, though not all of them. The table shows about 190,000 clones, with almost 95% occurring only once. The sequencing used peripheral blood, collected on day 0 of AZD1222 vaccination. The receptors here all came from an adult in good health.

The chain recombines TRBV7-6 with TRBJ2-5; D not certain. From germline, CDR1 is SGHVS and CDR2 FNYEAQ. Trimming took 5 bases from V and 4 from J, leaving 8 bases between them. The CDR3 length is 12 residues. CDR3 sequence: CASSRWGETQYF. CDR3 nucleotide sequence: TGTGCCAGCAGCCGATGGGGAGAGACCCAGTACTTC.

The chain recombines TRBV10-3 with TRBJ2-2, with a weak D call TRBD1 (6 bases). The germline V gene has CDR1 ENHRY and CDR2 SYGVKD. The CDR3 is made up of 14 amino acids. Trimming cost V 6 bases and J 1 base, with 9 bases left between them. In DNA, the CDR3 is TGTGCCATCAGAGAACAGGGGAACACCGGGGAGCTGTTTTTT. Residues: CAIREQGNTGELFF.

This chain uses TRBV12-5 with TRBJ1-1, with TRBD1 as a possible D gene (5 bases). Trimming shortened V by 5 bases and J by 3 bases, and 16 bases separated the two germline ends. The CDR3 sequence is 15 residues long. Germline CDR1 reads LGHNT; CDR2 reads FRNRAP. The CDR3 region is CASGPPPGMDTEAFF. CDR3 bases: TGTGCTAGTGGTCCCCCCCCAGGGATGGACACTGAAGCTTTCTTT. The full variable domain, completed using reference TRBV12-5 and TRBJ1-1, is DARVTQTPRHKVTEMGQEVTMRCQPILGHNTVFWYRQTMMQGLELLAYFRNRAPLDDSGMPKDRFSAEMPDATLATLKIQPSEPRDSAVYFCASGPPPGMDTEAFFGQGTRLTVV.

The V and J genes are TRBV21-1 and TRBJ1-5. TRBV21-1 is a documented pseudogene. CDR3 size: 9 residues. DNA of the CDR3: TGTGCCCTCAATCAGCCCCAGCATTTT. Translation gives CALNQPQHF.

The chain recombines TRBV28 with TRBJ1-1, with D hard to call. Germline loops: CDR1 MDHEN, CDR2 SYDVKM. The CDR3 has 12 amino acids. Trimming took off 8 bases at V and 11 bases at J, with 18 bases between the two ends. DNA of the CDR3: TGTGCCAGCGGCGTGAAGGGCTCGGAGGCTTTCTTT. Its protein product is CASGVKGSEAFF.

This chain connects TRBV7-8 to TRBJ2-1; D gene ambiguous. Germline V gene data show CDR1 as SGHVS and CDR2 as FQNEAQ. Trimming left V 0 bases short and J 9 bases short, with 6 bases between. The CDR3 runs to 12 residues. CDR3 sequence: CASSLAHSEQFF. The CDR3 nucleotides read TGTGCCAGCAGCTTAGCGCACAGTGAGCAGTTCTTC.

The chain joins TRBV19 to TRBJ2-5, with 11 positions matching TRBD2. Trimming took 2 bases from V and 3 from J; bases not matched to a gene: 17. CDR1 LNHDA and CDR2 SQIVND come from the germline V gene (reference sequence). The CDR3 spans 20 residues. The CDR3 DNA follows: TGTGCCAGTAGTATAAGTGGGAGTTGGGCTAGCGGGGGGCGAGAAGAGACCCAGTACTTC. Translating gives CASSISGSWASGGREETQYF. Full variable domain (missing parts from reference TRBV19 and TRBJ2-5): DGGITQSPKYLFRKEGQNVTLSCEQNLNHDAMYWYRQDPGQGLRLIYYSQIVNDFQKGDIAEGYSVSREKKESFPLTVTSAQKNPTAFYLCASSISGSWASGGREETQYFGPGTRLLVL.

The chain employs TRBV19 and TRBJ1-4, with TRBD1 matching over 7 bases. Germline V gives CDR1 LNHDA, CDR2 SQIVND (reference sequence). The CDR3 runs 13 residues. V lost 2 bases and J lost 8; bases outside the gene matches: 2. The CDR3 coding sequence is TGTGCCAGTAGTATATGGGACAGAGAAAAACTGTTTTTT. Encoded protein: CASSIWDREKLFF.

CDR3 protein: CASSNGGGNSYEQYF. The CDR3 bases are TGTGCCAGCAGCAATGGGGGGGGCAACTCCTACGAGCAGTACTTC. V gene TRBV21-1 combines with J gene TRBJ2-7; no check of the table's D call, TRBD2, against the DNA was made. TRBV21-1 is listed as a pseudogene. The CDR3 extends over 15 amino acids.

The genes are TRBV11-2 and TRBJ1-6; D is ambiguous. Germline-derived CDR1 and CDR2 are SGHAT and FQNNGV. Trimming removed 5 bases from V and 3 bases from J, with 14 bases in between. The CDR3 runs 16 residues. Written as DNA, the CDR3 is TGTGCCAGCAGCGCCCGAGGGAATATCTATAATTCACCCCTCCACTTT. Translation: CASSARGNIYNSPLHF.

The V gene is TRBV6-2 or TRBV6-3, the J gene TRBJ2-5; tentatively, D is TRBD1 (6 bases). Trimming stripped 6 bases from V and 4 bases from J, with 24 bases between. This CDR3 is 17 amino acids long. Per the germline V gene, CDR1 is MNHEY and CDR2 is SVGEGT. CDR3 sequence: CASSIPRAGATRETQYF. CDR3 coding DNA: TGTGCCAGCAGCATACCGCGGGCAGGGGCAACGCGAGAGACCCAGTACTTC.

The rearrangement uses TRBV12-3 or TRBV12-4 and TRBJ1-3; D is ambiguous. The CDR3 is 13 residues long. Trimming removed 1 base at V and 4 bases at J, with 5 bases between. The CDR3 sequence: CASSLEGGNTIYF. DNA of the CDR3: TGTGCCAGCAGTTTAGAGGGAGGAAACACCATATATTTT.

The chain combines TRBV3-1 (or the pseudogene TRBV3-2) with TRBJ1-2, with 10 bases that match TRBD1. The length of the CDR3 is 18 residues. Germline V CDR1 and CDR2: LGHDT, YNNKEL (reference sequence). With 0 bases clipped from V and 7 bases from J, the junction kept 14 bases outside the gene matches. The CDR3 DNA reads TGTGCCAGCAGCCAAGATCCCGGTGGAGGGACAGGGGTATTTGGCTACACCTTC. Translation: CASSQDPGGGTGVFGYTF.

The genes are TRBV6-5 and TRBJ1-4; D is undetermined. The length of the CDR3 is 14 residues. Between the trimmed V and J ends, which lost 7 bases and 0 bases, there was a span of 9 bases. The germline V gene has CDR1 MNHEY and CDR2 SVGAGI. In DNA, the CDR3 is TGTGCCAGCAAAGGGAGTGCAACTAATGAAAAACTGTTTTTT. It is translated as CASKGSATNEKLFF.

The V call is TRBV4-2, the J call TRBJ1-2; 7 positions agree with TRBD1. Unmatched junction bases numbered 6, after V lost 1 base and J lost 4 bases. The germline gives CDR1 LGHNA, CDR2 YNFKEQ. The CDR3 has 15 amino acids. The CDR3 coding sequence is TGTGCCAGCAGCCAAGCAGGGGGGGAGGCCTATGGCTACACCTTC. Protein sequence: CASSQAGGEAYGYTF.

J is TRBJ1-2 and V is TRBV28; D not certain. Germline values: CDR1 MDHEN, CDR2 SYDVKM. The CDR3 is 11 amino acids. The V gene lost 5 bases and the J gene lost 7 bases, with 8 bases spanning the gap. CDR3 sequence (DNA): TGTGCCAGCAGTCGTCCCGGTGGCTACACCTTC. The encoded protein is CASSRPGGYTF.

The chain has TRBV6-1 and TRBJ2-7; unclear D gene. Trimming stripped 5 bases from V and 6 bases from J, with 14 bases between. Per germline, CDR1 MNHNS and CDR2 SASEGT. This CDR3 is built from 13 residues. CDR3 bases: TGTGCCAGCAGTTTGGATTGGACCCGCGAGCAGTACTTC. Translated, it gives CASSLDWTREQYF.

The rearrangement links TRBV29-1 to TRBJ2-5; TRBD2 might be the D (5 bases). V was shortened by 7 bases and J by 4 bases, with 16 bases between the two germline ends. The germline V gene encodes CDR1 SQVTM and CDR2 ANQGSEA. This CDR3 is 13 amino acids long. The CDR3 spells CSDRTRSPETQYF. DNA for the CDR3: TGCAGCGACAGAACTAGGAGTCCAGAGACCCAGTACTTC.

The V and J genes are TRBV5-1 and TRBJ2-3; possibly TRBD2 for D (6 bases). CDR1 and CDR2 (germline): SGHRS, YFSETQ. V was clipped by 4 bases and J by 0 bases, with 12 bases between them. The CDR3 covers 15 residues. Here the CDR3 DNA reads TGCGCCAGCAGCCCGGGACTGGGTAGCACAGATACGCAGTATTTT. As protein: CASSPGLGSTDTQYF.

The chain uses TRBV7-2 and TRBJ1-6; TRBD1 might be the D (6 bases). The CDR3 sequence is 16 residues long. Germline assignment: CDR1 SGHTA and CDR2 FQGNSA. Trimming shortened V by 2 bases and J by 2 bases, and 10 bases separated the two germline ends. CDR3 in amino acids: CASSLTGIAYNSPLHF. CDR3 bases: TGTGCCAGCAGCTTAACAGGGATCGCCTATAATTCACCCCTCCACTTT.

With regard to this clone: Because the CDR3 is missing its conserved closing phenylalanine or tryptophan, this is likely a read error. The chain is built from TRBV9 and TRBJ1-6, with 8 bases that match TRBD1. The CDR3 spans 15 residues. Germline loops: CDR1 SGDLS, CDR2 YYNGEE. Trimming cost V 3 bases and J 6 bases; bases outside gene matches: 5. In DNA form, the CDR3 reads TGTGCCAGCAGCGAATCACAGGGGGGTAATTCACCCCTCCACCTT. Residues: CASSESQGGNSPLHL.

V is TRBV4-2 and J is TRBJ1-4; 7 positions match TRBD1. The CDR3 sequence is 16 residues long. Germline values: CDR1 LGHNA, CDR2 YNFKEQ. Losses at the gene ends were 0 bases for V and 5 bases for J; bases not matched to a gene: 6. As DNA, the CDR3 is TGTGCCAGCAGCCAAGATCTTGCACAGGGGAATGAAAAACTGTTTTTT. Translating gives CASSQDLAQGNEKLFF.

CDR3 sequence reads: CASSQETGRYGYTF. The CDR3 DNA sequence: TGTGCCAGCAGCCAAGAGACAGGACGGTATGGCTACACCTTC. V is TRBV3-1 (or the pseudogene TRBV3-2) and J is TRBJ1-2; the D gene is possibly TRBD1 (6 bases). Germline V gene sequence: CDR1 LGHDT, CDR2 YNNKEL (reference sequence). The CDR3 is 14 residues long. Between the trimmed V and J ends, which lost 0 bases and 5 bases, there was a span of 10 bases.

The chain employs TRBV5-6 and TRBJ1-2; D unresolved. Trimming stripped 0 bases from V and 7 bases from J, with 16 bases between. The CDR3 is made up of 15 amino acids. Germline V lookup: CDR1 SGHDT, CDR2 YYEEEE. Written as DNA, the CDR3 is TGTGCCAGCAGCTTGGCCTGGAAGGGAAGGGCTGGCTACACCTTC. Residues: CASSLAWKGRAGYTF.

CDR3 amino acids: CASIPDGDHSPLHF. In nucleotides, the CDR3 is TGTGCCAGCATACCCGACGGGGATCATTCACCCCTCCACTTT. This chain uses TRBV2 with TRBJ1-6; no clear D. This CDR3 has 14 amino acids. V dropped 7 bases and J dropped 8 bases, with 15 bases sitting between them. Germline lookup yields CDR1 SNHLY and CDR2 FYNNEI.

The chain carries TRBV19 and TRBJ1-3; D may be TRBD1 (6 bases). This CDR3 contains 17 residues. Trimming took off 8 bases at V and 2 bases at J, with 22 bases between the two ends. CDR1 is LNHDA, CDR2 SQIVND, per germline (reference sequence). CDR3 sequence reads: CASRYSGRGGPGNTIYF. DNA of the CDR3: TGTGCCAGTCGATATTCGGGCAGGGGAGGACCTGGAAACACCATATATTTT.

J is TRBJ1-1 and V is TRBV10-3, with D possibly matching TRBD1 (5 bases). Looked up from germline, CDR1 is ENHRY and CDR2 is SYGVKD. The CDR3 has 14 amino acids. V was shortened by 0 bases and J by 4 bases, with 9 bases between the two germline ends. In DNA form, the CDR3 reads TGTGCCATCAGTGAGTCGGGGGAGGGCACTGAAGCTTTCTTT. Amino acid sequence: CAISESGEGTEAFF.

The CDR3 loop is CASNPGALVGEQFF. The CDR3 coding sequence is TGTGCCAGCAACCCAGGGGCGCTTGTCGGTGAGCAGTTCTTC. The rearrangement links TRBV2 to TRBJ2-1; D may be TRBD1 (6 bases). This CDR3 region has 14 residues. The germline V and J ends were trimmed by 7 bases and 9 bases, with 19 bases remaining between them. Germline assignment: CDR1 SNHLY and CDR2 FYNNEI.

The V gene is TRBV11-2, the J gene TRBJ2-3; D not resolved. CDR1 SGHAT and CDR2 FQNNGV come from the germline V gene. V dropped 0 bases and J dropped 5 bases, with 6 bases sitting between them. The CDR3 has 13 amino acids. The CDR3 DNA sequence: TGTGCCAGCAGCTTAGATCGGCAAGATACGCAGTATTTT. Protein product: CASSLDRQDTQYF.